Listed below are T cell receptor beta chains from one sample, sequenced in a study of immune heterogeneity within non-small cell lung tumors. Via MiXCR, TCRdb re-called the multiplex PCR reads, giving one row per CDR3 protein. Of tens of thousands of distinct CDR3 sequences detected, more than 25% appear once; the ten largest clones hold approximately 4.2%. Source material: lung tumor tissue. The receptors shown here come from a middle-aged man with non-small cell lung cancer. Both conserved end residues are part of each CDR3. Fields, in order: V gene, J gene, clone size, CDR3 length, D gene, CDR3 DNA, CDR3 protein. D genes are given only for firm matches. Expanded clones are given a class, and other clones once, few, many or no size at all.

V gene: TRBV18
J gene: TRBJ2-1
clone size: few
CDR3 length: 15
D gene: TRBD1
CDR3 DNA: TGTGCCAGCCAGCATCCGAGACAGGGTCTAAAGGAGCAGTTCTTC
CDR3 protein: CASQHPRQGLKEQFF

V gene: TRBV10-3
J gene: TRBJ2-7
clone size: many
CDR3 length: 14
D gene: .
CDR3 DNA: TGTGCCATCAGTGAAGGACAGAGGTCACCCGAGCAGTACTTC
CDR3 protein: CAISEGQRSPEQYF

V gene: TRBV6-1
J gene: TRBJ2-5
clone size: .
CDR3 length: 13
D gene: .
CDR3 DNA: TGTGCAAGCTCGGGACACCGCCCCGAGACCCAGTACTTC
CDR3 protein: CASSGHRPETQYF

V gene: TRBV6-5
J gene: TRBJ2-7
clone size: .
CDR3 length: 17
D gene: .
CDR3 DNA: TGTGCCAGCCGAGTTACGGTTGGGGACCCCACGTCCTACGAGCAGTACTTC
CDR3 protein: CASRVTVGDPTSYEQYF

V gene: TRBV11-3
J gene: TRBJ2-7
clone size: medium-sized
CDR3 length: 15
D gene: TRBD2
CDR3 DNA: TGTGCCAGCAGCGTACGAACTAGCGGGAGTTCCGAGCAGTACTTC
CDR3 protein: CASSVRTSGSSEQYF

V gene: TRBV5-6
J gene: TRBJ1-2
clone size: .
CDR3 length: 14
D gene: TRBD1
CDR3 DNA: TGTGCCAGCAGCTCACAGGGGAGGGTCTATGGCTACACCTTC
CDR3 protein: CASSSQGRVYGYTF

V gene: TRBV20-1
J gene: TRBJ2-5
clone size: .
CDR3 length: 16
D gene: TRBD2
CDR3 DNA: TGCAGTGCTAGAGAGGGGTCGGGAGGGGTTGGGAAGACCCAGTACTTC
CDR3 protein: CSAREGSGGVGKTQYF

V gene: TRBV9
J gene: TRBJ2-2
clone size: .
CDR3 length: 15
D gene: .
CDR3 DNA: TGTGCCAGCAGCGTAGCGGGAGCGAACACCGGGGAGCTGTTTTTT
CDR3 protein: CASSVAGANTGELFF

V gene: TRBV5-1
J gene: TRBJ1-3
clone size: medium-sized
CDR3 length: 16
D gene: TRBD1
CDR3 DNA: TGCGCCAGCAGCCTAAGACAGGGCCCCGCTGGAAACACCATATATTTT
CDR3 protein: CASSLRQGPAGNTIYF

V gene: TRBV19
J gene: TRBJ2-5
clone size: many
CDR3 length: 16
D gene: TRBD2
CDR3 DNA: TGTGCCAGTAGTAAGAGACTAGCGGGATCCAGAGAGACCCAGTACTTC
CDR3 protein: CASSKRLAGSRETQYF

V gene: TRBV19
J gene: TRBJ1-1
clone size: many
CDR3 length: 14
D gene: .
CDR3 DNA: TGTGCCAGTAGTATGTCGTTTTCGAACACTGAAGCTTTCTTT
CDR3 protein: CASSMSFSNTEAFF

V gene: TRBV6-1
J gene: TRBJ1-6
clone size: many
CDR3 length: 15
D gene: TRBD1
CDR3 DNA: TGTGCCAGCATGGGACAGCGTAACTATAATTCACCCCTCCACTTT
CDR3 protein: CASMGQRNYNSPLHF

V gene: TRBV7-8
J gene: TRBJ1-2
clone size: many
CDR3 length: 13
D gene: .
CDR3 DNA: TGTGCCAGCAGCTTATGGGGGGGCTATGGCTACACCTTC
CDR3 protein: CASSLWGGYGYTF

V gene: TRBV7-9
J gene: TRBJ2-1
clone size: few
CDR3 length: 17
D gene: .
CDR3 DNA: TGTGCCAGCAGCTTAGTGGCTAGCGTAAACTCCTACAATGAGCAGTTCTTC
CDR3 protein: CASSLVASVNSYNEQFF

V gene: TRBV4-1
J gene: TRBJ1-1
clone size: many
CDR3 length: 13
D gene: .
CDR3 DNA: TGCGCCAGCAGCCCTATGGCCAGGTCTGAAGCTTTCTTT
CDR3 protein: CASSPMARSEAFF

V gene: TRBV20-1
J gene: TRBJ2-7
clone size: few
CDR3 length: 13
D gene: TRBD2
CDR3 DNA: TGCAGTGCCCTAAGGGTGGCGGGAGGCGAGCAGTACTTC
CDR3 protein: CSALRVAGGEQYF

V gene: TRBV16
J gene: TRBJ1-4
clone size: few
CDR3 length: 15
D gene: TRBD1
CDR3 DNA: TGTGCCAGCAGCCCCCGGACAGGCGTTAATGAAAAACTGTTTTTT
CDR3 protein: CASSPRTGVNEKLFF

V gene: TRBV27
J gene: TRBJ2-5
clone size: .
CDR3 length: 12
D gene: .
CDR3 DNA: TGTGCCAGCAGTTTAACAGGGCAGACCCAGTACTTC
CDR3 protein: CASSLTGQTQYF

V gene: TRBV7-2
J gene: TRBJ2-7
clone size: few
CDR3 length: 13
D gene: TRBD2
CDR3 DNA: TGTGCCAGCAGCTTACTGGGGGGGTACGAGCAGTACTTC
CDR3 protein: CASSLLGGYEQYF

V gene: TRBV20-1
J gene: TRBJ2-7
clone size: medium-sized
CDR3 length: 13
D gene: .
CDR3 DNA: TGCAGTGCTAGAGAGACAGTTACCTACGAGCAGTACTTC
CDR3 protein: CSARETVTYEQYF

V gene: TRBV5-4
J gene: TRBJ2-2
clone size: .
CDR3 length: 15
D gene: .
CDR3 DNA: TGTGCCAGCAGCTTGGTTGGGTCGAACACCGGGGAGCTGTTTTTT
CDR3 protein: CASSLVGSNTGELFF

V gene: TRBV12-3/TRBV12-4
J gene: TRBJ2-1
clone size: .
CDR3 length: 15
D gene: TRBD2
CDR3 DNA: TGTGCCAGCAGCCCCACTAGCGGATTATACAATGAGCAGTTCTTC
CDR3 protein: CASSPTSGLYNEQFF

V gene: TRBV7-9
J gene: TRBJ1-1
clone size: .
CDR3 length: 13
D gene: .
CDR3 DNA: TGTGCCAGCAGCGTAAACCAAGGAACTGAAGCTTTCTTT
CDR3 protein: CASSVNQGTEAFF

V gene: TRBV28
J gene: TRBJ1-2
clone size: few
CDR3 length: 15
D gene: TRBD1
CDR3 DNA: TGTGCCAGCAGAAACAGGGGAAACCTATACTATGGCTACACCTTC
CDR3 protein: CASRNRGNLYYGYTF

V gene: TRBV20-1
J gene: TRBJ2-1
clone size: .
CDR3 length: 15
D gene: TRBD2
CDR3 DNA: TGCAGTGCTAGTAAGCGGGGCGGCTCCTACAATGAGCAGTTCTTC
CDR3 protein: CSASKRGGSYNEQFF

V gene: TRBV6-1
J gene: TRBJ2-7
clone size: many
CDR3 length: 15
D gene: .
CDR3 DNA: TGTGCCAGCAGCGGAAAGGGGGGATCCCCCCACGAGCAGTACTTC
CDR3 protein: CASSGKGGSPHEQYF

V gene: TRBV20-1
J gene: TRBJ1-2
clone size: few
CDR3 length: 13
D gene: .
CDR3 DNA: TGCAGTGCTAGAGACGGGACAAACTATGGCTACACCTTC
CDR3 protein: CSARDGTNYGYTF

V gene: TRBV2
J gene: TRBJ2-2
clone size: few
CDR3 length: 16
D gene: TRBD1
CDR3 DNA: TGTGCCAGCTACCCATGGGGACAGGGAAACACCGGGGAGCTGTTTTTT
CDR3 protein: CASYPWGQGNTGELFF

V gene: TRBV7-9
J gene: TRBJ1-4
clone size: few
CDR3 length: 15
D gene: .
CDR3 DNA: TGTGCCAGCAGCTCCCAACAGGGCCTTAATGAAAAACTGTTTTTT
CDR3 protein: CASSSQQGLNEKLFF

V gene: TRBV27
J gene: TRBJ1-6
clone size: medium-sized
CDR3 length: 14
D gene: .
CDR3 DNA: TGTGCCAGCAGTTTTGTAGGGAATGGGTCACCCCTCCACTTT
CDR3 protein: CASSFVGNGSPLHF

V gene: TRBV19
J gene: TRBJ1-6
clone size: many
CDR3 length: 14
D gene: TRBD1
CDR3 DNA: TGTGCCAGTAGTCCGGGACAGACGGGGTCACCCCTCCACTTT
CDR3 protein: CASSPGQTGSPLHF

V gene: TRBV25-1
J gene: TRBJ2-7
clone size: many
CDR3 length: 16
D gene: TRBD1
CDR3 DNA: TGTGCCAGCAGTGAAAGGGATTCTCAGGGGGTATACGAGCAGTACTTC
CDR3 protein: CASSERDSQGVYEQYF

V gene: TRBV7-9
J gene: TRBJ2-2
clone size: many
CDR3 length: 13
D gene: .
CDR3 DNA: TGTGCCAGCAACGCGGCTTCCACCGGGGAGCTGTTTTTT
CDR3 protein: CASNAASTGELFF

V gene: TRBV11-2
J gene: TRBJ1-6
clone size: many
CDR3 length: 16
D gene: TRBD1
CDR3 DNA: TGTGCCAGCAGCTTAGATCGACAGGGGGGAAATTCACCCCTCCACTTT
CDR3 protein: CASSLDRQGGNSPLHF

V gene: TRBV24-1
J gene: TRBJ2-1
clone size: few
CDR3 length: 15
D gene: TRBD2
CDR3 DNA: TGTGCCACCAGTTCCCCTAGCGGGTGTTATGGTGAGCAGTTCTTC
CDR3 protein: CATSSPSGCYGEQFF

V gene: TRBV12-3/TRBV12-4
J gene: TRBJ2-2
clone size: .
CDR3 length: 14
D gene: TRBD2
CDR3 DNA: TGTGCCAGCAGCCGGAGCGGGAAAGCCGGGGAGCTGTTTTTT
CDR3 protein: CASSRSGKAGELFF

V gene: TRBV20-1
J gene: TRBJ2-5
clone size: few
CDR3 length: 13
D gene: .
CDR3 DNA: TGCAGTGCTAGAGTAACTGCGAGAGAGACCCAGTACTTC
CDR3 protein: CSARVTARETQYF

V gene: TRBV25-1
J gene: TRBJ1-1
clone size: .
CDR3 length: 16
D gene: .
CDR3 DNA: TGTGCCAGCAGTGAATATACCAGGGGTCGCGACACTGAAGCTTTCTTT
CDR3 protein: CASSEYTRGRDTEAFF

V gene: TRBV12-3/TRBV12-4
J gene: TRBJ2-1
clone size: many
CDR3 length: 11
D gene: .
CDR3 DNA: TGTGCCAGCAGTTCCGGGAATGAGCAGTTCTTC
CDR3 protein: CASSSGNEQFF

V gene: TRBV12-3/TRBV12-4
J gene: TRBJ2-4
clone size: medium-sized
CDR3 length: 13
D gene: TRBD1
CDR3 DNA: TGTGCCAGCCGACGGACAGGGTTAGGCATTCAGTACTTC
CDR3 protein: CASRRTGLGIQYF

V gene: TRBV5-1
J gene: TRBJ2-2
clone size: .
CDR3 length: 16
D gene: .
CDR3 DNA: TGCGCCAGCAGCTTAACCGGGACAATGGGGACCGGGGAGCTGTTTTTT
CDR3 protein: CASSLTGTMGTGELFF

V gene: TRBV9
J gene: TRBJ1-2
clone size: .
CDR3 length: 12
D gene: .
CDR3 DNA: TGCGCCAGCCGCAGGGAAAGCTATGGCTACACCTTC
CDR3 protein: CASRRESYGYTF

V gene: TRBV15
J gene: TRBJ1-2
clone size: many
CDR3 length: 15
D gene: .
CDR3 DNA: TGTGCCACCAGCAGAGAGAGGGAGGTATACTATGGCTACACCTTC
CDR3 protein: CATSREREVYYGYTF

V gene: TRBV29-1
J gene: TRBJ2-7
clone size: .
CDR3 length: 12
D gene: .
CDR3 DNA: TGCAGCGTCTTCGGGTATTCCTACGAGCTGTACTTC
CDR3 protein: CSVFGYSYELYF

V gene: TRBV27
J gene: TRBJ2-7
clone size: many
CDR3 length: 17
D gene: TRBD1
CDR3 DNA: TGTGCCAGCAGTTTGAACCCCAGGACAGGAAGGGTCTACGAGCAGTACTTC
CDR3 protein: CASSLNPRTGRVYEQYF

V gene: TRBV6-5
J gene: TRBJ2-1
clone size: few
CDR3 length: 12
D gene: TRBD2
CDR3 DNA: TGTGCCAGCAGTTACGGGGCGGGAGGGCTGTTCTTC
CDR3 protein: CASSYGAGGLFF

V gene: TRBV2
J gene: TRBJ2-1
clone size: .
CDR3 length: 14
D gene: .
CDR3 DNA: TGTGCCAGCAGGCCCAGGGCGGTGGCCAATGAGCAGTTCTTC
CDR3 protein: CASRPRAVANEQFF

V gene: TRBV11-2
J gene: TRBJ2-7
clone size: many
CDR3 length: 17
D gene: .
CDR3 DNA: TGTGCCAGCAGCTTACGGCCTGGGACTTCTTTCTCCTACGAGCAGTACTTC
CDR3 protein: CASSLRPGTSFSYEQYF

V gene: TRBV19
J gene: TRBJ2-1
clone size: .
CDR3 length: 16
D gene: .
CDR3 DNA: TGTGCCAGTAGTATGCAGTTAAGGAGCTACTACAATGAGCAGTTCTTC
CDR3 protein: CASSMQLRSYYNEQFF